This TCR beta chain was profiled in a study of vaccination effects on CD4 cells after COVID-19. Study-wide findings and caveats: The study had few convalescent patients and no early post-infection timepoints.

Measured with immunoSEQ multiplex PCR; TCRdb has only the in-frame clones, and not every one. The sample lists about 24,000 clones, 73% occurring once. The CDR3 totals 12 residues. V lost 6 bases and J 7 bases, leaving 10 bases between the germline ends. Germline V CDR1 and CDR2: SGHTA, FQGNSA. Before any sequencing was done, the ViraFEST assay used viral peptide pools to expand antigen-specific CD4+ T cells. Culturing for more than eight days preceded CD4+ T cell isolation. BNT162b2 vaccine or mRNA-1273 vaccine was given to participants in two doses. Cultures of roughly 2 million PBMC per well contained 9 to 10 IU/ml IL-2 plus 10 ug/ml peptides. Concerning this clone itself: Its antigen is still unknown.

The V call is TRBV7-2, the J call TRBJ2-1; D is ambiguous. Sequenced material: CD4+ T cells from PBMCs cultured with SARS-CoV-2 spike peptides, taken after COVID-19 vaccination. The TCR originated in a human donor who received a COVID-19 vaccine. CDR3 nucleotide sequence: TGTGCCAGCAGAGTGGGTATGAATGAGCAGTTCTTC. Its translation: CASRVGMNEQFF.